This T cell receptor beta chain stems from a study of blood T cell repertoires in COVID-19. Turning to the study itself: Sources were T cells, B-cell-depleted T cells, or PBMCs; the material itself was cDNA or gDNA.

The data were produced by immunoSEQ multiplex PCR, yet TCRdb's version contains in-frame clones alone and is incomplete. In the table there are approximately 110,000 clones, approximately 81% of which are singletons. CDR3 length equals 15 residues. Germline CDR1 is SGHVS and CDR2 is FNYEAQ. V dropped 5 bases and J dropped 0 bases, with 11 bases sitting between them. The source material was peripheral blood. The chain recombines TRBV7-6 with TRBJ1-5; no clear D. The TCR originated in a man aged 80 or over with COVID-19, enrolled during active disease. CDR3 residues: CASSKTGSSNQPQHF. The CDR3 DNA sequence: TGTGCCAGCAGCAAAACCGGGTCTAGCAATCAGCCCCAGCATTTT.